The 20 T cell receptor beta chains in this list originate from one sample, sequenced in a study of blood T cells in healthy people across ages. Alongside a J-beta primer mix, a sample-barcoded 5' primer served in a second PCR lasting roughly 6 to 11 cycles. TCRdb recomputed calls from the 5' RACE reads with MiXCR, one row per CDR3 protein. The sample lists 1 million to 1.2 million distinct CDR3 sequences; roughly two fifths were seen once. Material for sequencing was blood. The receptor set was obtained from a man between 18 and 29 years old in good health.

This clonotype has a handful of counts. The V call is TRBV4-1, the J call TRBJ1-2; D might be TRBD1 (5 bases). This CDR3 is 15 amino acids long. Germline lookup yields CDR1 MGHRA and CDR2 YSYEKL. V lost 0 bases and J 6 bases, leaving 14 bases between the germline ends. In DNA form, the CDR3 reads TGCGCCAGCAGCCAAGAATGGCGGCAGGGACATGGCTACACCTTC. This codes for CASSQEWRQGHGYTF.

At least ten counts were recorded for this clonotype. The gene calls are TRBV29-1 and TRBJ1-1; D is undetermined. V shed 4 bases and J shed 1 base, with 4 bases lying between them. Germline V gene sequence: CDR1 SQVTM, CDR2 ANQGSEA. The CDR3 loop spans 11 amino acids. The CDR3 sequence is CSVVENTEAFF. DNA of the CDR3: TGCAGCGTTGTCGAGAACACTGAAGCTTTCTTT.

As regards this clonotype: The junction and the germline gene differ at one end; a read error may be behind it. The chain couples TRBV20-1 to TRBJ2-2; 7 bases fit TRBD2. CDR1 is DFQATT, CDR2 SNEGSKA, per germline (reference sequence). This CDR3 is 15 amino acids long. CDR3 sequence (DNA): TGCAGTGCTTCACCAAGCGGGGCCACCGGCGGGGAGTTGTTTTTT. This translates into CSASPSGATGGELFF.

This clonotype was found a few times. V gene TRBV4-1 combines with J gene TRBJ1-2; D ambiguous. CDR3 length: 14 residues. Germline V gene data show CDR1 as MGHRA and CDR2 as YSYEKL. V lost 0 bases, J lost 5 bases, and 10 bases lay in between. CDR3 sequence (DNA): TGCGCCAGCAGCCAAGATGAGACGGATTATGGCTACACCTTC. It encodes CASSQDETDYGYTF.

A remark on this clonotype: The junction and the germline gene differ at one end; a read error may be behind it. The chain links TRBV5-4 to TRBJ2-3; D remains unclear. Germline CDR1 is SGHNT and CDR2 is YYREEE (reference sequence). The CDR3 loop spans 15 amino acids. The CDR3 DNA is TGTGTCAGCAGCTTGGATCTCGTCGCCTCAGATACGCAGTATTTT. This codes for CVSSLDLVASDTQYF.

The sample holds a few counts of this clonotype. This rearrangement joins TRBV7-9 to TRBJ1-2; no firm D call. Germline CDR1 is SEHNR and CDR2 is FQNEAQ (reference sequence). The CDR3 is 17 residues long. V lost 5 bases and J 3 bases, leaving 22 bases between the germline ends. The CDR3 spells CASSQYSRTLLDYGYTF. CDR3 bases: TGTGCCAGCAGCCAATATAGCCGGACCCTTCTTGACTATGGCTACACCTTC.

V is TRBV2 and J is TRBJ1-5, with TRBD1 as a possible D gene (5 bases). V shed 3 bases and J shed 4 bases, with 16 bases lying between them. The germline CDR1 and CDR2 sequences are SNHLY and FYNNEI. The CDR3 length is 16 residues. The CDR3: CASSDNNGGNNQPQHF. CDR3 bases: TGTGCCAGCAGTGACAACAATGGGGGAAATAATCAGCCCCAGCATTTT.

This clonotype has just a few counts. The chain links TRBV6-1 to TRBJ2-7; the match to TRBD1 covers 10 bases. Germline CDR1 reads MNHNS; CDR2 reads SASEGT. The J segment lost 4 bases and the V segment lost 2 bases, leaving 17 bases of the junction unmatched. This CDR3 contains 19 residues. CDR3 region: CASSERSRDRGRGVYEQYF. DNA for the CDR3: TGTGCCAGCAGTGAACGGTCCCGGGACAGGGGACGGGGCGTATACGAGCAGTACTTC.

This clonotype was found a few times. This chain uses TRBV6-6 with TRBJ1-2; D unresolved. Between the trimmed V and J ends, which lost 2 bases and 1 base, there was a span of 5 bases. Germline CDR1 reads MNHNY; CDR2 reads SVGAGI (reference sequence). This CDR3 region has 13 residues. The CDR3 here is CASSYGDNYGYTF. DNA of the CDR3: TGTGCCAGCAGTTACGGGGATAACTATGGCTACACCTTC.

V is TRBV9 and J is TRBJ1-6; 7 bases line up with TRBD1. Germline trimming cut 6 bases from V and 7 bases from J; bases unmatched to any gene: 10. The CDR3 covers 15 residues. Germline assignment: CDR1 SGDLS and CDR2 YYNGEE. CDR3 protein: CASNQQGGLNSPLHF. The DNA of the CDR3 is TGTGCCAGCAACCAGCAAGGGGGCTTAAATTCACCCCTCCACTTT.

The genes are TRBV12-5 and TRBJ2-4; D tentatively fits TRBD1 or TRBD2 (5 bases each). V was clipped by 7 bases and J by 9 bases, with 22 bases between them. Germline CDR1 LGHNT, CDR2 FRNRAP. The CDR3 totals 15 residues. Here the CDR3 reads CASAPSGTALTIQYF. As DNA, the CDR3 is TGTGCTAGTGCCCCCTCCGGGACGGCCCTAACCATTCAGTACTTC.

This clonotype was observed a few times. This chain uses TRBV5-1 with TRBJ2-5; the D is unclear. The germline V gene encodes CDR1 SGHRS and CDR2 YFSETQ. V lost 0 bases to trimming and J lost 2 bases, with 8 bases between them. This CDR3 contains 14 residues. DNA for the CDR3: TGCGCCAGCAGCTTGGGTGTTAAACAAGAGACCCAGTACTTC. It specifies CASSLGVKQETQYF.

This clonotype was picked up a small number of times. The V gene is TRBV7-2, the J gene TRBJ1-5; 9 nucleotides match TRBD1. CDR1 and CDR2 (germline): SGHTA, FQGNSA. With V trimmed by 0 bases and J by 7 bases, 4 bases remained unmatched. CDR3 length: 15 amino acids. The CDR3 DNA sequence: TGTGCCAGCAGCTTAGCGGGACAGGGTCTACAGCCCCAGCATTTT. It translates to CASSLAGQGLQPQHF.

The chain is built from TRBV6-2 or TRBV6-3 and TRBJ2-2; D gene uncertain. The CDR3 runs 15 residues. The V end was cut by 0 bases, the J end by 0 bases, with 5 bases between. The germline CDR1 and CDR2 sequences are MNHEY and SVGEGT. The CDR3 coding sequence is TGTGCCAGCAGTTACTCTTGGTCGAACACCGGGGAGCTGTTTTTT. Protein product: CASSYSWSNTGELFF.

CDR3 sequence: CASSVEAVYTEAFF. DNA of the CDR3: TGTGCCAGCAGCGTAGAGGCAGTCTACACTGAAGCTTTCTTT. V is TRBV9 and J is TRBJ1-1; D is ambiguous. Trimming removed 0 bases from V and 3 bases from J, with 9 bases in between. CDR1 SGDLS and CDR2 YYNGEE come from the germline V gene. CDR3 length: 14 amino acids.

This clonotype was detected ten times or more. V is TRBV5-1 and J is TRBJ2-3, with D perhaps TRBD1 (5 bases). This CDR3 region has 14 residues. CDR1 and CDR2 (germline): SGHRS, YFSETQ. The V and J ends lost 2 bases and 2 bases respectively, with 9 bases between them. CDR3 in amino acids: CASSFGHLTDTQYF. The CDR3 nucleotides read TGCGCCAGCAGCTTCGGACACCTCACAGATACGCAGTATTTT.

J is TRBJ2-1 and V is TRBV3-1; 15 nucleotides agree with TRBD2. Germline V gene lookup returns CDR1 LGHDT and CDR2 YNNKEL (reference sequence). Trimming removed 0 bases from V and 10 bases from J; junction bases left unmatched: 4. This CDR3 has 16 residues. CDR3 coding DNA: TGTGCCAGCAGCCAAGATAGGACTAGCGGGGGGGACGAGCAGTTCTTC. This encodes CASSQDRTSGGDEQFF.

The rearrangement joins TRBV7-9 to TRBJ2-6, with D uncertain. The CDR3 has 18 residues. From germline, CDR1 is SEHNR and CDR2 FQNEAQ (reference sequence). Trimming removed 5 bases from V and 0 bases from J, with 17 bases in between. CDR3 DNA: TGTGCCAGCAGCCTAGGCCCACCGGTCATCTCTGGGGCCAACGTCCTGACTTTC. Protein product: CASSLGPPVISGANVLTF.

This clonotype showed up just a few times. The chain carries TRBV9 and TRBJ1-4, with D hard to call. Between the trimmed V and J ends, which lost 0 bases and 5 bases, there was a span of 8 bases. Germline CDR1 is SGDLS and CDR2 is YYNGEE. The CDR3 consists of 14 residues. The CDR3 loop is CASSVGVQNEKLFF. In DNA form, the CDR3 reads TGTGCCAGCAGCGTAGGGGTACAGAATGAAAAACTGTTTTTT.

This clonotype was recorded once. At one end the junction does not follow the germline gene, possibly because of a read error. This chain connects TRBV3-1 to TRBJ2-3; weak D call: TRBD2 (5 bases). Germline lookup yields CDR1 LGHDT and CDR2 YNNKEL (reference sequence). The CDR3 is 13 amino acids. CDR3 residues: CAGSQGSGVTQYF. The CDR3 DNA sequence: TGTGCCGGCAGCCAAGGTTCCGGGGTTACGCAGTATTTT.